These T cell receptor beta chains were read from a single sample in a study of shared clonotypes between healthy human individuals. TCRdb's table, derived via immunoSEQ multiplex PCR, lists solely in-frame clones and lacks some. This sample has about half a million clones, with 81% found just once. Sequencing input: PBMCs. The receptors shown here come from a woman aged 40 to 55 in good health. Some clones in this sample may be carry-over from other donors' samples. CDR3s include the opening cysteine and the closing phenylalanine or tryptophan. The D gene is left open where the match is weak. The size field is filled for only some rows; it gives once, few, many or a size class.

clone size,D gene,J gene,V gene,CDR3 DNA,CDR3 protein
NA,TRBD1,TRBJ2-1,TRBV6-5,TGTGCCAGCAGCCTTGGGGGGACAGGGGGCGATGAGCAGTTCTTC,CASSLGGTGGDEQFF
NA,TRBD2,TRBJ2-7,TRBV27,TGTGCCAGCAGTTTACTAGCGGGAAACGAGCAGTACTTC,CASSLLAGNEQYF
NA,NA,TRBJ2-7,TRBV29-1,TGCAGCGTTGCCCGAGGGCGGGACACGGCCGAGCAGTACTTC,CSVARGRDTAEQYF
NA,NA,TRBJ2-2,TRBV7-2,TGTGCCAGCAGCTTAGTCAGGGTTGGCACCGGGGAGCTGTTTTTT,CASSLVRVGTGELFF
NA,NA,TRBJ2-2,TRBV28,TGTGCCAATACGCCGGGAGTGAACACCGGAGAGCTGTTTTTT,CANTPGVNTGELFF
few,NA,TRBJ1-4,TRBV7-6,TGTGCCAGCAGCCGGGACTCTAATGAAAAACTGTTTTTT,CASSRDSNEKLFF
NA,NA,TRBJ2-1,TRBV5-4,TGTGCCAGCAGCTTGAGGTTAGGGGACAATGAGCAGTTCTTC,CASSLRLGDNEQFF
NA,TRBD1,TRBJ1-5,TRBV7-2,TGTGCCAGCAGCTTAGATTGGGCAGGGGGCGAGAGGCCCCAGCATTTT,CASSLDWAGGERPQHF
NA,NA,TRBJ2-3,TRBV7-3,TGTGCCAGCAGCTTAACTCCCGGGACGCACACAGATACGCAGTATTTT,CASSLTPGTHTDTQYF
few,NA,TRBJ2-7,TRBV11-1,TGTGCCAGCAGCTTAGCTGGGGGGACAGCGACCTACGAGCAGTACTTC,CASSLAGGTATYEQYF
NA,NA,TRBJ2-1,TRBV7-3,TGTGCCAGCAGCTCCCAGGCTAGTTACAATGAGCAGTTCTTC,CASSSQASYNEQFF
once,NA,TRBJ2-7,TRBV7-2,TGTGCCAGCAGCTTACAGCCGACCGGGATCTACGAGCAGTACTTC,CASSLQPTGIYEQYF
NA,TRBD2,TRBJ2-2,TRBV4-3,TGCGCCAGCAGCCAGGGAATAGCGGGAGACTGGACCGGGGAGCTGTTTTTT,CASSQGIAGDWTGELFF
NA,NA,TRBJ1-5,TRBV28,TGTGCCAGCAGTTACCTCGGGAAGTATAGCAATCAGCCCCAGCATTTT,CASSYLGKYSNQPQHF
NA,NA,TRBJ2-1,TRBV10-2,TGCGCCAGCAGCCCGTCAAGCGGCCAATACAATGAGCAGTTCTTC,CASSPSSGQYNEQFF
NA,NA,TRBJ2-7,TRBV4-2,TGTGCCAGCAGCCAAGAACGCGTTGAGTCTTACGAGCAGTACTTC,CASSQERVESYEQYF
NA,NA,TRBJ1-2,TRBV4-3,TGCGCCAGCAGCCGATGGATAGGACGTCGAACCTATGGCTACACCTTC,CASSRWIGRRTYGYTF
NA,NA,TRBJ1-2,TRBV11-1,TGTGCCAGCAGCCCAGGGTTCCACTATGGCTACACCTTC,CASSPGFHYGYTF
NA,TRBD2,TRBJ2-7,TRBV11-2,TGTGCCAGCAGGCGACTAGCGGGAGATATATACGAGCAGTACTTC,CASRRLAGDIYEQYF
once,TRBD2,TRBJ2-1,TRBV6-5,TGTGCCAGCAGTAGTACTAGCGGAGCCTACAATGAGCAGTTCTTC,CASSSTSGAYNEQFF
NA,TRBD1,TRBJ1-4,TRBV4-2,TGTGCCAGCAGCCAAGTCGGTGGACAGGTTAATGAAAAACTGTTTTTT,CASSQVGGQVNEKLFF
many,NA,TRBJ2-1,TRBV10-3,TGTGCCATCAGTGAATCTTGGGAGGCCTACAATGAGCAGTTCTTC,CAISESWEAYNEQFF
NA,NA,TRBJ1-4,TRBV19,TGTGCCAGTAGTATCCGTTGGCAGACTAATGAAAAACTGTTTTTT,CASSIRWQTNEKLFF
NA,NA,TRBJ1-1,TRBV29-1,TGCAGCGTTGAGCTTCAGTATACTGAAGCTTTCTTT,CSVELQYTEAFF
once,NA,TRBJ2-3,TRBV7-9,TGTGCCAGCAGCCCTCAATCACTAGCTGATACGCAGTATTTT,CASSPQSLADTQYF
NA,NA,TRBJ2-2,TRBV19,TGTGCCAGTAGTATATCCTTAGGGGCATCGAACACCGGGGAGCTGTTTTTT,CASSISLGASNTGELFF
NA,NA,TRBJ2-5,TRBV7-7,TGTGCTAGCAGCTCTTTACGCTGGGAGACCCAGTACTTC,CASSSLRWETQYF
NA,NA,TRBJ1-2,TRBV30,TGTGCCTGGGGGGGACTTCAGGTGACAGTCTATGGCTACACCTTC,CAWGGLQVTVYGYTF
NA,TRBD1,TRBJ2-1,TRBV4-3,TGCGCCAGCAGCCAAAAGACAGGGGACGGCTACAATGAGCAGTTCTTC,CASSQKTGDGYNEQFF
NA,NA,TRBJ2-7,TRBV30,TGTGCCTGGAGTAGATACAGGGAAGGCGGCGAGCAGTACTTC,CAWSRYREGGEQYF
NA,NA,TRBJ1-1,TRBV2,TGTGCCAGCAGCTGGGGGGTAGGGACTGAAGCTTTCTTT,CASSWGVGTEAFF
NA,NA,TRBJ2-3,TRBV7-8,TGTGCCAGCAGCTTAGTGCAGACAAGCACAGATACGCAGTATTTT,CASSLVQTSTDTQYF
NA,NA,TRBJ2-7,TRBV18,TGTGCCAGCTCACCAGGACAGTCCTACGAGCAGTACTTC,CASSPGQSYEQYF
NA,TRBD2,TRBJ2-7,TRBV4-2,TGTGCCAGCAGCCAAGCAGGGACTAGCGGGCTGGGACCCCACTACGAGCAGTACTTC,CASSQAGTSGLGPHYEQYF
many,NA,TRBJ1-3,TRBV7-2,TGTGCCAGCAGCTTATCCAGCGCGCCAACCTCTGGAAACACCATATATTTT,CASSLSSAPTSGNTIYF
NA,NA,TRBJ2-3,TRBV5-1,TGCGCCAGCAGCTTGGGAGCTAATCGGGTGGCCGATACGCAGTATTTT,CASSLGANRVADTQYF
NA,TRBD2,TRBJ2-1,TRBV10-1,TGCGCCAGCAGTGAGAGTCAGGGACTAGCGGGAGGTGAGCAGTTCTTC,CASSESQGLAGGEQFF
NA,NA,TRBJ1-2,TRBV15,TGTGCCACCAGCAGAGATGTTGAGGGACTCAACTATGGCTACACCTTC,CATSRDVEGLNYGYTF
NA,TRBD1,TRBJ2-1,TRBV5-1,TGCGCCAGCAGTCTGAGGGACAGGGTGGTGTACAATGAGCAGTTCTTC,CASSLRDRVVYNEQFF
NA,NA,TRBJ2-5,TRBV10-2,TGCGCCAGCAGCCGATTCGGGACGGACCAAGAGACCCAGTACTTC,CASSRFGTDQETQYF
NA,NA,TRBJ1-1,TRBV5-6,TGTGCCAGCCACTTGATAGGGGCTGAGGGGACTGAAGCTTTCTTT,CASHLIGAEGTEAFF
NA,TRBD2,TRBJ2-7,TRBV6-6,TGTGCCAGCAGTTACGAGCGGGAGGGTTACGAGCAGTACTTC,CASSYEREGYEQYF
NA,TRBD2,TRBJ2-1,TRBV2,TGTGCCAGCAGTGAAGTTCAAGGGGCTAGCGGGAGTGTCAATGAGCAGTTCTTC,CASSEVQGASGSVNEQFF
NA,NA,TRBJ1-2,TRBV6-7,TGTGCCAGCAGTTACCCACGCCGAAGGGTCGGCTACACCTTC,CASSYPRRRVGYTF
NA,NA,TRBJ2-5,TRBV11-2,TGTGCCAGCAGAAGTCTCAAAGGAGGTGTGGAAGAGACCCAGTACTTC,CASRSLKGGVEETQYF
few,TRBD1,TRBJ2-7,TRBV6-5,TGTGCCAGCAGTACAAGACAGGGGTTCTACGAGCAGTACTTC,CASSTRQGFYEQYF
many,NA,TRBJ2-7,TRBV19,TGTGCCAGTAGTAGCCCCGGGACGGAGACCTACGAGCAGTACTTC,CASSSPGTETYEQYF
NA,TRBD1,TRBJ1-2,TRBV28,TGTGCCAGCAGTTTAGGGGACAGGGCAGGGGGCTACACCTTC,CASSLGDRAGGYTF
NA,NA,TRBJ1-5,TRBV19,TGTGCCAGTTCCGGGGCGGGTCAGCCCCAGCATTTT,CASSGAGQPQHF
NA,NA,TRBJ1-3,TRBV13,TGTGCCAGCCGGAGGTGGGTCTCTGGAAACACCATATATTTT,CASRRWVSGNTIYF
NA,TRBD1,TRBJ2-2,TRBV2,TGTGCCAGCAGTGGGAGGGACAGGGACACCGGGGAGCTGTTTTTT,CASSGRDRDTGELFF